A single sample is the source of the 20 T cell receptor beta chains below, sequenced in a study of cytomegalovirus exposure and HLA in healthy donors. The PCR contained 60 Vbeta and 13 Jbeta primers. TCRdb keeps only in-frame clones here, not all; method: immunoSEQ multiplex PCR. The data contain approximately 160,000 clones, around 82% of them singletons. Sample: PBMCs. These TCRs come from a boy aged 2 to 10 in good health and CMV-seronegative.

J is TRBJ2-1 and V is TRBV9; TRBD2 agrees at 10 bases. Germline trimming cut 4 bases from V and 6 bases from J; bases unmatched to any gene: 10. Germline loops: CDR1 SGDLS, CDR2 YYNGEE. There are 16 residues in the CDR3. CDR3 coding DNA: TGTGCCAGCAGCCCACTTCGAAGCGGGAGGGGCAATGAGCAGTTCTTC. Its translation: CASSPLRSGRGNEQFF.

The gene calls are TRBV6-6 and TRBJ2-1; possibly TRBD1 for D (5 bases). This CDR3 contains 16 residues. V dropped 1 base and J dropped 0 bases, with 10 bases sitting between them. Germline V CDR1 and CDR2: MNHNY, SVGAGI (reference sequence). The CDR3 loop is CASSYYRRSSYNEQFF. The CDR3 nucleotides read TGTGCCAGCAGTTACTACAGGCGAAGCTCCTACAATGAGCAGTTCTTC.

This chain connects TRBV19 to TRBJ2-7, with TRBD1 identical over 8 bases. The CDR3 length is 16 residues. V shed 5 bases, J shed 1 base, and the junction held 10 bases outside the gene matches. Germline V gene sequence: CDR1 LNHDA, CDR2 SQIVND (reference sequence). CDR3 residues: CASSYRPQGGSYEQYF. In DNA, the CDR3 is TGTGCCAGTAGTTACAGACCACAGGGGGGTTCCTACGAGCAGTACTTC.

The chain employs TRBV6-5 and TRBJ1-1; tentative D call: TRBD1 (6 bases). V lost 5 bases and J lost 1, with 14 bases in between. CDR3 size: 15 residues. Germline V gene sequence: CDR1 MNHEY, CDR2 SVGAGI. The CDR3 sequence: CASSPTWGRNTEAFF. In DNA, the CDR3 is TGTGCCAGCAGTCCCACGTGGGGGCGGAACACTGAAGCTTTCTTT.

The rearrangement links TRBV2 to TRBJ2-5, with D perhaps matching TRBD1 (6 bases). Trimming left V 6 bases short and J 7 bases short, with 21 bases between. This CDR3 has 15 residues. In germline, CDR1 is SNHLY, CDR2 FYNNEI. The CDR3 DNA follows: TGTGCCAGCAGCTCCGGACAGATCGGGTGGGGGACCCAGTACTTC. Encoded protein: CASSSGQIGWGTQYF.

In this sample, this clone turned up once. J is TRBJ2-3 and V is TRBV5-1, with 10 positions matching TRBD2. The CDR3 extends over 17 amino acids. The junction had 11 bases not matched to a gene; V was cut back by 5 bases and J by 2 bases. The germline CDR1 and CDR2 sequences are SGHRS and YFSETQ. The CDR3 DNA reads as TGCGCCAGCAGGGGAACTAGCGGGAAAGCTAACACAGATACGCAGTATTTT. This gives the protein CASRGTSGKANTDTQYF.

The J gene is TRBJ1-5, the V gene TRBV27, with D uncertain. Trimming pared 2 bases from V and 3 bases from J, leaving 11 bases between. In germline, CDR1 is MNHEY, CDR2 SMNVEV (reference sequence). The CDR3 is made up of 15 amino acids. This chain's CDR3 is CASSLRRIDNQPQHF. In DNA form, the CDR3 reads TGTGCCAGCAGTTTACGCAGGATTGACAATCAGCCCCAGCATTTT.

V gene TRBV6-1 combines with J gene TRBJ2-5; 8 nucleotides line up with TRBD1. Trimming took 1 base from V and 3 from J; bases not matched to a gene: 4. This CDR3 comprises 15 residues. Germline CDR1 is MNHNS and CDR2 is SASEGT. The CDR3 protein is CASSEDETGEETQYF. DNA for the CDR3: TGTGCCAGCAGTGAAGACGAGACAGGGGAAGAGACCCAGTACTTC.

This chain uses TRBV6-1 with TRBJ1-2, with no clear D. CDR1 is MNHNS, CDR2 SASEGT, per germline. The germline V and J ends were trimmed by 0 bases and 3 bases, with 11 bases remaining between them. This CDR3 is 15 amino acids long. Here the CDR3 DNA reads TGTGCCAGCAGTGAAGCTTGGGGAGGCGACTATGGCTACACCTTC. As protein: CASSEAWGGDYGYTF.

The chain couples TRBV30 to TRBJ1-3, with TRBD1 as a possible D gene (5 bases). Trimming left V 3 bases short and J 2 bases short, with 11 bases between. Germline V gene lookup returns CDR1 GTSNPN and CDR2 SVGIG (reference sequence). The CDR3 is 14 amino acids. In DNA form, the CDR3 reads TGTGCCTGGAGCGAAGGGGCAGCTGGAAACACCATATATTTT. It yields the protein CAWSEGAAGNTIYF.

The chain uses TRBV7-3 and TRBJ2-1; 11 bases line up with TRBD2. The J segment lost 4 bases and the V segment lost 1 base, leaving 9 bases of the junction unmatched. This CDR3 region has 18 residues. CDR1 is SGHTA and CDR2 is FQGTGA in the germline V gene. The DNA of the CDR3 is TGTGCCAGCAGCTTAAGAGCAGGGGGACTAGCGGCTTACAATGAGCAGTTCTTC. Translation gives CASSLRAGGLAAYNEQFF.

The chain couples TRBV11-2 to TRBJ2-1, with 14 bases matching TRBD2. J was trimmed by 8 bases and V by 4 bases; bases with no gene match: 4. This CDR3 spans 15 amino acids. Germline lookup yields CDR1 SGHAT and CDR2 FQNNGV. This chain's CDR3 is CASSSTSGRAHEQFF. The CDR3 DNA reads TGTGCCAGCAGCTCGACTAGCGGGAGGGCACATGAGCAGTTCTTC.

V gene TRBV9 combines with J gene TRBJ2-2; maybe TRBD2 (5 bases). CDR1 is SGDLS and CDR2 is YYNGEE in the germline V gene. The V end lost 6 bases, the J end lost 5 bases, and 26 bases lay between the germline ends. This CDR3 is built from 18 residues. The DNA of the CDR3 is TGTGCCAGCACCAAAACACCTTACACGGTCGGGGATACCGGGGAGCTGTTTTTT. It translates to CASTKTPYTVGDTGELFF.

The chain joins TRBV18 to TRBJ2-7; D is possibly TRBD1 (5 bases). The CDR3 is 15 residues long. CDR1 is KGHSH and CDR2 is LQKENI in the germline V gene. The ends were cut back, 3 bases at V and 3 bases at J, with 15 bases in the middle. The CDR3: CASSPLGPSVYEQYF. The CDR3 coding sequence is TGTGCCAGCTCACCCCTGGGGCCCAGCGTCTACGAGCAGTACTTC.

The rearrangement uses TRBV9 and TRBJ2-2; TRBD2 matches 14 bases. CDR1 SGDLS and CDR2 YYNGEE come from the germline V gene. The CDR3 has 17 residues. The junction had 6 bases not matched to a gene; V was cut back by 3 bases and J by 5 bases. Here the CDR3 reads CASSAGTSGSRTGELFF. CDR3 nucleotides: TGTGCCAGCAGCGCCGGGACTAGCGGGAGTAGGACCGGGGAGCTGTTTTTT. The variable domain in full, with the rest retrieved from reference TRBV9 and TRBJ2-2, is DSGVTQTPKHLITATGQRVTLRCSPRSGDLSVYWYQQSLDQGLQFLIQYYNGEERAKGNILERFSAQQFPDLHSELNLSSLELGDSALYFCASSAGTSGSRTGELFFGEGSRLTVL.

The chain joins TRBV15 to TRBJ1-3; D gene unclear. CDR1 and CDR2 (germline): LNHNV, YYDKDF (reference sequence). CDR3 length: 18 residues. Trimming pared 5 bases from V and 2 bases from J, leaving 22 bases between. CDR3 DNA: TGTGCCACCAGCGCCCGAATACAACCCTCAGGCCCTGGAAACACCATATATTTT. As protein: CATSARIQPSGPGNTIYF.

This rearrangement joins TRBV30 to TRBJ2-5; TRBD2 aligns across 13 bases. The CDR3 spans 15 residues. The germline gives CDR1 GTSNPN, CDR2 SVGIG (reference sequence). Trimming cost V 8 bases and J 4 bases; bases outside gene matches: 10. CDR3 residues: CAVLAGGVLGETQYF. The CDR3 coding sequence is TGTGCCGTACTAGCGGGGGGGGTATTGGGAGAGACCCAGTACTTC.

V and J are TRBV7-9 and TRBJ1-1, with D possibly being TRBD1 (6 bases). V was cut by 3 bases and J by 6 bases, with 8 bases left in between. Germline loops: CDR1 SEHNR, CDR2 FQNEAQ (reference sequence). The CDR3 extends over 12 amino acids. The CDR3 DNA is TGTGCCAGCAGCTTGGGGGCGTCTGAAGCTTTCTTT. Translating gives CASSLGASEAFF.

This clone was seen a single time. The chain recombines TRBV13 with TRBJ1-5; 8 bases are a match to TRBD1. The CDR3 extends over 19 amino acids. Looked up from germline, CDR1 is PRHDT and CDR2 is FYEKMQ (reference sequence). V shed 5 bases and J 0 bases; nucleotides not matched to a gene: 15. CDR3 protein: CASSKQGDSVPYSNQPQHF. The CDR3 bases are TGTGCCAGCAGCAAACAGGGGGATTCGGTACCGTATAGCAATCAGCCCCAGCATTTT.

The chain couples TRBV5-1 to TRBJ2-3, with D perhaps TRBD2 (6 bases). There are 16 residues in the CDR3. The V gene's germline CDR1 is SGHRS and CDR2 YFSETQ. The germline V and J ends were trimmed by 2 bases and 3 bases, with 16 bases remaining between them. CDR3 sequence reads: CASSFRLATRTDTQYF. CDR3 in DNA: TGCGCCAGCAGCTTTAGGCTAGCGACACGAACAGATACGCAGTATTTT.